This T cell receptor beta chain originates from a study of cytomegalovirus exposure and HLA in healthy donors. Study background: About 82 million unique TCRs from HLA-typed donors were held in an early release of data.

PCR primers comprised 60 Vbeta and 13 Jbeta primers. Repertoires were generated with immunoSEQ multiplex PCR, while TCRdb's copy carries only in-frame clones and drops some. The repertoire includes fewer than 250,000 clones, roughly 88% of them detected once, and roughly 0.71% sits in the top ten. V lost 0 bases, J lost 1 base, and 5 bases lay in between. The CDR3 loop spans 14 amino acids. Germline V gives CDR1 MNHNS, CDR2 SASEGT. Notes on the study in general: In terms of immune exposure information, only CMV serostatus was available.

Note on this clone: Antigen specificity is unknown.

The origin of this receptor is a boy between 2 and 10 years old in good health and CMV-seronegative. The chain is built from TRBV6-1 and TRBJ2-3; D is unclear. Sequenced material: PBMCs. In DNA form, the CDR3 reads TGTGCCAGCAGTGAAGCCCTCGGCACAGATACGCAGTATTTT. Translated, it gives CASSEALGTDTQYF.